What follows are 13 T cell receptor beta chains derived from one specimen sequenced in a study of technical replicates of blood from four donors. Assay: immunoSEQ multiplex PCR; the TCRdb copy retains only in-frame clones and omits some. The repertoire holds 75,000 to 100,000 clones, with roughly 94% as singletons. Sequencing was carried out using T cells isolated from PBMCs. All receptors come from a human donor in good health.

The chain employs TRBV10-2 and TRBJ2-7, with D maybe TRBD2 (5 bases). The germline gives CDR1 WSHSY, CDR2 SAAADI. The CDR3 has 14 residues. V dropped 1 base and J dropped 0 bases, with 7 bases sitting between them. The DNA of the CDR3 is TGCGCCAGCAGTGAGTGGCGGGCCTCCTACGAGCAGTACTTC. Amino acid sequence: CASSEWRASYEQYF.

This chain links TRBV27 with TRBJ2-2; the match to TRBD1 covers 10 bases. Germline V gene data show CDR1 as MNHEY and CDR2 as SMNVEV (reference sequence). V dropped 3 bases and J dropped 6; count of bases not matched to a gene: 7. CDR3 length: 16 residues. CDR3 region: CASSLRGQGVAGELFF. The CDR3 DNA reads TGTGCCAGCAGTTTGCGTGGACAGGGGGTGGCCGGGGAGCTGTTTTTT.

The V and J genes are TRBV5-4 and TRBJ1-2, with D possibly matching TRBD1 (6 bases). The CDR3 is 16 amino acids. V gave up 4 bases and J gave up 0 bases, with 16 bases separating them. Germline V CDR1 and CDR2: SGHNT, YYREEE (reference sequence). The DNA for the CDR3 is TGTGCCAGCAGCCACCCCGGGGAGGGGGCTAACTATGGCTACACCTTC. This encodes CASSHPGEGANYGYTF.

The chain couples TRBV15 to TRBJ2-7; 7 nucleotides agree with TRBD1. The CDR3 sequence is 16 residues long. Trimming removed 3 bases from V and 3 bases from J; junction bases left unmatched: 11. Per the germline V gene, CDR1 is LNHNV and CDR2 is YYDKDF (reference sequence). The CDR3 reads CATSSKDRVIHYEQYF. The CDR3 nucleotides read TGTGCCACCAGCAGCAAAGACAGGGTTATACACTACGAGCAGTACTTC.

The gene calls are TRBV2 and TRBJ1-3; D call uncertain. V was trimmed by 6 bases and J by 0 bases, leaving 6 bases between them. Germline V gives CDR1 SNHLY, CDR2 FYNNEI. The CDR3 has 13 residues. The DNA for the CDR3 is TGTGCCAGCAGCCCCTACTCTGGAAACACCATATATTTT. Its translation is CASSPYSGNTIYF. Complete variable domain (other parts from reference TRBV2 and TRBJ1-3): EPEVTQTPSHQVTQMGQEVILRCVPISNHLYFYWYRQILGQKVEFLVSFYNNEISEKSEIFDDQFSVERPDGSNFTLKIRSTKLEDSAMYFCASSPYSGNTIYFGEGSWLTVV.

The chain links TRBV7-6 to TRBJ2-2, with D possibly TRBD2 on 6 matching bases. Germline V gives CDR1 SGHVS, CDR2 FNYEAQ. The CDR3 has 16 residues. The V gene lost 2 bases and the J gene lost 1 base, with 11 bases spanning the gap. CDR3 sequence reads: CASSLRTGLNTGELFF. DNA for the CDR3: TGTGCCAGCAGCTTAAGGACGGGACTGAACACCGGGGAGCTGTTTTTT.

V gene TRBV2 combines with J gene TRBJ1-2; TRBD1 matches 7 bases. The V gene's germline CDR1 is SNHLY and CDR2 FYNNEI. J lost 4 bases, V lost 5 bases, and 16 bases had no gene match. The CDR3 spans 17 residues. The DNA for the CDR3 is TGTGCCAGCAGTCCTATGCCTGACAGGGTGATTTTCTATGGCTACACCTTC. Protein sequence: CASSPMPDRVIFYGYTF.

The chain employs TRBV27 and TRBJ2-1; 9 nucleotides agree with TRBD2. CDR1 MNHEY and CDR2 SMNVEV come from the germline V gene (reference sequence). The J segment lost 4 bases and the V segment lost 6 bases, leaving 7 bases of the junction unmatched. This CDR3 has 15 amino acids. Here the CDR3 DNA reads TGTGCCAGCAGCCTCTCGGCGGGAGGGTACAATGAGCAGTTCTTC. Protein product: CASSLSAGGYNEQFF.

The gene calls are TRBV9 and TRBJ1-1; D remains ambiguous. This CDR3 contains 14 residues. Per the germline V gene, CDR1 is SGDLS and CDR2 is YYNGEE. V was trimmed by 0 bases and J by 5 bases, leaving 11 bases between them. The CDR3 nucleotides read TGTGCCAGCAGCGTAGGGCGGAGAGGAACTGAAGCTTTCTTT. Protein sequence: CASSVGRRGTEAFF.

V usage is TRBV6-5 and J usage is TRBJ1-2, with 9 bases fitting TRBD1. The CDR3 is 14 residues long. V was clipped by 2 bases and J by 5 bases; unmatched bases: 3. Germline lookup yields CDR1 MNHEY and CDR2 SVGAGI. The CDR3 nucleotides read TGTGCCAGCAGTTACCAGGACAGGGGTTATGGCTACACCTTC. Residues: CASSYQDRGYGYTF.

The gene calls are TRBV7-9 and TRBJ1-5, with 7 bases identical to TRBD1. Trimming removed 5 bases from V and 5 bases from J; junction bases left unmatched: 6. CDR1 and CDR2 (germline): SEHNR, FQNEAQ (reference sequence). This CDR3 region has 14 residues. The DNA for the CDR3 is TGTGCCAGCAGCGGGGACAGAAGGGATCAGCCCCAGCATTTT. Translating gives CASSGDRRDQPQHF.

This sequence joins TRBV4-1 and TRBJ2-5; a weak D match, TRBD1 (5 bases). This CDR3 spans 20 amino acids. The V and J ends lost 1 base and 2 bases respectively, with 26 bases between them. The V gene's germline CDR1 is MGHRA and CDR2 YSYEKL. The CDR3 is CASSQGQGHSRLEDQETQYF. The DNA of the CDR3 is TGCGCCAGCAGCCAAGGCCAGGGTCATTCCAGGCTTGAAGATCAAGAGACCCAGTACTTC.

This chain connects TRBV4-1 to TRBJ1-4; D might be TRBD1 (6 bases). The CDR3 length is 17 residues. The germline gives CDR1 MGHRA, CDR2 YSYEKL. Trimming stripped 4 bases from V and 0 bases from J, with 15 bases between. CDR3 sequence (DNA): TGCGCCAGCAGCCTTCTGGACTGGACAGCAACTAATGAAAAACTGTTTTTT. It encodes CASSLLDWTATNEKLFF.